These T cell receptor beta chains were read from a single sample in a study of T cells after yellow fever vaccination. Via MiXCR, TCRdb re-called the 5' RACE reads, giving one row per CDR3 protein. The profile shows some 320,000 distinct CDR3 sequences, 8.5% to 9% of them singletons. The source material was PBMCs, sampled on the day of the first yellow fever vaccination. The receptors were sampled from a man younger than 35 who received the YFV17D yellow fever vaccine. The CDR3 runs from the conserved cysteine through the conserved F or W. The D gene is left open where the match is weak. Some rows mark clone size as missing; the rest say once, few, many or name a class of expanded clone.

clone size	V gene	J gene	D gene	CDR3 protein	CDR3 DNA
many	TRBV5-1	TRBJ2-2	TRBD1	CASNPGQHTGELFF	TGCGCCAGCAACCCGGGACAGCACACCGGGGAGCTGTTTTTT
NA	TRBV5-1	TRBJ2-1	NA	CASSLVLANNEQFF	TGCGCCAGCAGCTTGGTACTAGCCAACAATGAGCAGTTCTTC
NA	TRBV7-9	TRBJ1-1	NA	CASTAQTQGEAFF	TGTGCCAGCACAGCCCAAACCCAGGGTGAAGCTTTCTTT
many	TRBV5-1	TRBJ2-3	NA	CASPPRGPDTQYF	TGCGCCAGCCCCCCCCGGGGCCCAGATACGCAGTATTTT
NA	TRBV5-1	TRBJ2-2	NA	CASSLVPRGRTGELFF	TGCGCCAGCAGCTTGGTTCCGCGGGGGCGCACCGGGGAGCTGTTTTTT
few	TRBV5-4	TRBJ2-5	NA	CASSGVLGDQETQYF	TGTGCCAGCAGCGGGGTGTTAGGGGACCAAGAGACCCAGTACTTC
NA	TRBV10-2	TRBJ2-1	TRBD1	CASRRQGISYNEQFF	TGCGCCAGCAGGAGACAGGGGATCTCCTACAATGAGCAGTTCTTC
few	TRBV5-5	TRBJ1-4	TRBD1	CASSLHRDRLNEKLFF	TGTGCCAGCAGCTTGCACCGGGACAGGCTAAATGAAAAACTGTTTTTT
few	TRBV4-3	TRBJ2-2	NA	CASSHGGTLTGELFF	TGCGCCAGCAGCCACGGAGGGACTCTGACCGGGGAGCTGTTTTTT
few	TRBV6-4	TRBJ1-2	NA	CASRPDRVPNYGYTF	TGTGCCAGCAGACCTGACAGAGTCCCTAACTATGGCTACACCTTC
few	TRBV5-1	TRBJ2-1	NA	CASSLSPDWNEQFF	TGCGCCAGCAGCTTGAGTCCAGATTGGAATGAGCAGTTCTTC
few	TRBV7-2	TRBJ2-3	NA	CASSFGTLEDTQYF	TGTGCCAGCAGCTTTGGGACACTGGAAGATACGCAGTATTTT
few	TRBV7-2	TRBJ1-2	TRBD1	CASSLVTGENYGYTF	TGTGCCAGCAGCTTAGTTACAGGGGAAAACTATGGCTACACCTTC
NA	TRBV21-1	TRBJ2-1	NA	CASSKASWDRNASYNEQFF	TGTGCCAGCAGCAAAGCATCATGGGACAGGAACGCCTCCTACAATGAGCAGTTCTTC
NA	TRBV24-1	TRBJ1-5	NA	CATSDRIRGLGGNQPQHF	TGTGCCACCAGTGACCGAATACGGGGCTTAGGTGGCAATCAGCCCCAGCATTTT
few	TRBV4-1	TRBJ2-1	NA	CASSQPRDSYNEQFF	TGCGCCAGCAGCCAACCCCGGGACTCCTACAATGAGCAGTTCTTC
few	TRBV5-1	TRBJ2-3	TRBD2	CASSGGLAGPEDTQYF	TGCGCCAGCAGCGGGGGACTAGCGGGGCCGGAAGATACGCAGTATTTT
many	TRBV7-2	TRBJ1-2	NA	CASSLAAQENYGYTF	TGTGCCAGCAGCTTAGCTGCGCAGGAGAACTATGGCTACACCTTC
few	TRBV30	TRBJ2-3	NA	CAWRNKGGDTQYF	TGTGCCTGGCGTAATAAAGGGGGAGATACGCAGTATTTT
many	TRBV5-1	TRBJ1-1	NA	CASSPTLRQEMNTEAFF	TGCGCCAGCAGCCCGACGCTCCGACAGGAGATGAACACTGAAGCTTTCTTT
few	TRBV19	TRBJ2-1	NA	CASSIWNEQFF	TGTGCCAGTAGTATATGGAATGAGCAGTTCTTC
NA	TRBV4-2	TRBJ2-7	TRBD2	CASSLPVGASGGVYEQYF	TGTGCCAGCAGCCTCCCCGTAGGGGCTAGCGGGGGAGTCTACGAGCAGTACTTC
NA	TRBV7-9	TRBJ2-5	NA	CASSRSRASGGETQYF	TGTGCCAGCAGCCGGAGCCGGGCCTCGGGCGGGGAGACCCAGTACTTC
NA	TRBV5-1	TRBJ2-7	NA	CASTWGTPRGEQYF	TGCGCCAGCACCTGGGGCACTCCCAGGGGCGAGCAGTACTTC
NA	TRBV7-8	TRBJ2-1	NA	CASSLRGLGQNEQFF	TGTGCCAGCAGCTTAAGGGGACTGGGCCAGAATGAGCAGTTCTTC
few	TRBV12-3/TRBV12-4	TRBJ2-1	TRBD2	CASKRSGGNNEQFF	TGTGCCAGCAAAAGGAGCGGGGGGAACAATGAGCAGTTCTTC
many	TRBV10-3	TRBJ2-5	NA	CAISESGVAETQYF	TGTGCCATCAGTGAGTCGGGGGTCGCGGAGACCCAGTACTTC
many	TRBV30	TRBJ2-2	NA	CAWSVVSTGELFF	TGTGCCTGGAGTGTAGTAAGCACCGGGGAGCTGTTTTTT
NA	TRBV2	TRBJ1-2	TRBD1	CASRTGTGPALGYTF	TGTGCCAGCAGGACCGGGACAGGCCCTGCCTTGGGCTACACCTTC
NA	TRBV2	TRBJ1-6	NA	CASSTRTANNSPLHF	TGTGCCAGCAGTACCCGGACAGCTAATAATTCACCCCTCCACTTT
NA	TRBV4-1	TRBJ1-1	NA	CASSQAGTKIEAFF	TGCGCCAGCAGCCAGGCAGGGACGAAAATTGAAGCTTTCTTT
many	TRBV5-1	TRBJ2-1	NA	CASSFQGNEQFF	TGCGCCAGCAGCTTTCAGGGGAATGAGCAGTTCTTC
NA	TRBV2	TRBJ2-2	TRBD2	CASKLRRGYTGELFF	TGTGCCAGCAAATTGAGGCGGGGGTACACCGGGGAGCTGTTTTTT
few	TRBV20-1	TRBJ2-1	NA	CSARETVYNEQFF	TGCAGTGCTAGAGAGACAGTATACAATGAGCAGTTCTTC
NA	TRBV4-3	TRBJ2-5	NA	CASSQGTGQETQYF	TGCGCCAGCAGCCAAGGTACCGGGCAAGAGACCCAGTACTTC
few	TRBV5-1	TRBJ2-5	NA	CASTYPGGLGETQYF	TGCGCCAGCACCTATCCGGGGGGCCTAGGAGAGACCCAGTACTTC
many	TRBV5-1	TRBJ1-1	NA	CASSFGGWDTEAFF	TGCGCCAGCAGCTTCGGAGGTTGGGACACTGAAGCTTTCTTT
NA	TRBV20-1	TRBJ1-1	TRBD1	CSASPPGQGREAFF	TGCAGTGCTAGTCCCCCGGGACAGGGCCGGGAAGCTTTCTTT
NA	TRBV5-1	TRBJ2-7	NA	CASRTGATAREQYF	TGCGCCAGCCGAACGGGGGCGACGGCCCGCGAGCAGTACTTC
many	TRBV25-1	TRBJ1-1	NA	CASSAGVWTEAFF	TGTGCCAGCAGTGCGGGGGTTTGGACTGAAGCTTTCTTT